The entry below gives a single TCR beta chain sequence along with its context. Antigen: not known. This same CDR3 is encoded by further DNA sequences in the sample. This record belongs to a study of shared clonotypes between healthy human individuals. Regarding the study as a whole: Naive subsets tended to show greater estimated richness than memory subsets.

Among the donors, all were Caucasian adults who lived in Nashville, Tennessee. Deep level was the assay's run setting. TCRdb's copy holds only in-frame clones and misses some; the assay was immunoSEQ multiplex PCR. The sample includes around 2.5 million clones, roughly 93% of them seen just once. This CDR3 contains 14 residues. The germline CDR1 and CDR2 sequences are SGHDT and YYEEEE. J was trimmed by 6 bases and V by 3 bases; bases with no gene match: 6. The sequence was collected from a man in his late teens or twenties in good health. Some clones in this sample may be carry-over from other donors' samples. The gene calls are TRBV5-6 and TRBJ1-5; 7 nucleotides line up with TRBD1. Sequenced: naive CD4+ T cells from PBMCs. Subset in this sample: CD45RA+ positively selected. CDR3 amino acids: CASSSRGGGQPQHF. The CDR3 DNA reads as TGTGCCAGCAGCTCCAGGGGGGGCGGTCAGCCCCAGCATTTT.